Listed below are T cell receptor beta chains from one sample, sequenced in a study of response to subunit inactivated influenza vaccine. TCRdb re-called the RT-PCR reads through MiXCR, storing one row per CDR3 protein. The sample shows approximately 500,000 distinct CDR3 sequences, approximately 15% of them seen only once. Here the sequenced sample was PBMCs from blood, taken less than 13 days after vaccination. These receptors were obtained from a man in his fifties who received an inactivated influenza vaccine. Both conserved end residues are part of each CDR3. The order of the fields is CDR3 DNA, CDR3 protein, D gene, J gene, clone size, V gene. A D gene is named only where the DNA matches it firmly. Size is stated for part of the rows, as once, few or many counts, or as a class when the clone is expanded.

TGCGCCAGCAGTGGGGATTCGCTGGGTGAGCAGTACTTC | CASSGDSLGEQYF | NA | TRBJ2-7 | few | TRBV5-1
TGTGCCAGCAGCTTAGAACCAGCATCCCAAGAGACCCAGTACTTC | CASSLEPASQETQYF | NA | TRBJ2-5 | few | TRBV7-9
TGTGCCAGCAGGGGAGCAGGCTACGAGCAGTACTTC | CASRGAGYEQYF | NA | TRBJ2-7 | few | TRBV6-6
TGTGCCAGCAGTTACATCCTCGGACAGGTCACAGATACGCAGTATTTT | CASSYILGQVTDTQYF | TRBD1 | TRBJ2-3 | few | TRBV6-2/TRBV6-3
TGTGCCACCAGCGCAGTGCTCCAGGGGTCTGACGAAAAACTGTTTTTT | CATSAVLQGSDEKLFF | NA | TRBJ1-4 | NA | TRBV15
TGTGCCAGCAGCAATTTACGGGGCTCCCCCTCCTACGAGCAGTACTTC | CASSNLRGSPSYEQYF | NA | TRBJ2-7 | NA | TRBV21-1
TGTGCCAGCAGCTTATTCGGCAACACCGGGGAGCTGTTTTTT | CASSLFGNTGELFF | NA | TRBJ2-2 | many | TRBV7-2
TGTGCCAGCAGCCCCGGGGGGGGCAACTATGGCTACACCTTC | CASSPGGGNYGYTF | NA | TRBJ1-2 | NA | TRBV12-3/TRBV12-4
TGTGCCAGCAGTATGACTAGCGGGAGGCAGCTTGAGGAGCAGTTCTTC | CASSMTSGRQLEEQFF | TRBD2 | TRBJ2-1 | many | TRBV12-3/TRBV12-4
TGTGCCAGCAGGACCACAGGGGGGAGGGCAGATACGCAGTATTTT | CASRTTGGRADTQYF | NA | TRBJ2-3 | NA | TRBV6-1
TGCGCCAGCAGCTTTGGGGAGGGGCGTGAGACCCAGTACTTC | CASSFGEGRETQYF | TRBD2 | TRBJ2-5 | few | TRBV5-1
TGTGCCACCGGAGGATCGTGGGGCACAGATACGCAGTATTTT | CATGGSWGTDTQYF | NA | TRBJ2-3 | few | TRBV15
TGTGCCAGCAGTTACTCGACAGGGAAAGGCAATCAGCCCCAGCATTTT | CASSYSTGKGNQPQHF | TRBD1 | TRBJ1-5 | NA | TRBV6-5
TGCGCCAGCAGTGAGGGACTAAACACCGGGGAGCTGTTTTTT | CASSEGLNTGELFF | NA | TRBJ2-2 | NA | TRBV10-1
TGTGCCAGCAGTCCGGTGAGCTCCTATAATTCACCCCTCCACTTT | CASSPVSSYNSPLHF | NA | TRBJ1-6 | NA | TRBV28
TGCAGTGCTAGAGACTATCGTGGCTACACCTTC | CSARDYRGYTF | NA | TRBJ1-2 | NA | TRBV20-1
TGCGCCAGCAGTGAGGGTCGGCGTTCGGGGGAGCAGTACTTC | CASSEGRRSGEQYF | NA | TRBJ2-7 | NA | TRBV10-1
TGTGCCAGCAGCTCACAGGGGACGGACCCGGATACGCAGTATTTT | CASSSQGTDPDTQYF | TRBD1 | TRBJ2-3 | few | TRBV7-9
TGTGCCAGCAGCGTAGCGAAGTCCCCCGGGACTACGCAGTATTTT | CASSVAKSPGTTQYF | NA | TRBJ2-3 | many | TRBV9
TGTGCCAGCAGTTATTACCGGGACGGAAACAATGAGCAGTTCTTC | CASSYYRDGNNEQFF | NA | TRBJ2-1 | few | TRBV6-2/TRBV6-3
TGTGCCAGCAGCCGGCGCGGGGGCGCTGAAGCTTTCTTT | CASSRRGGAEAFF | NA | TRBJ1-1 | NA | TRBV3-1
TGCAGCGTTGAGGGCAATTTCAGAGATACGCAGTATTTT | CSVEGNFRDTQYF | NA | TRBJ2-3 | NA | TRBV29-1
TGTGCCAGCAGTTTGGGGGGTAGAGATACGCAGTATTTT | CASSLGGRDTQYF | NA | TRBJ2-3 | many | TRBV12-3/TRBV12-4
TGCGCCAGCAGCCAAGGTTCAGGGTGGGGCGGGGAGCTGTTTTTT | CASSQGSGWGGELFF | NA | TRBJ2-2 | many | TRBV4-3
TGTGCCAGCAGTTACTGGGCGGGAGGCCCCTACGAGCAGTACTTC | CASSYWAGGPYEQYF | TRBD2 | TRBJ2-7 | NA | TRBV6-2/TRBV6-3
TGCGCCAGCAGCTTGGATGGTGGGGGGCCGCCAGAGCAGTTCTTC | CASSLDGGGPPEQFF | NA | TRBJ2-1 | few | TRBV5-1
TGTGCCAGCAGCGGGCGGAGCGTCGGTGAGCAGTACTTC | CASSGRSVGEQYF | NA | TRBJ2-7 | NA | TRBV7-2
TGCAGTGCTCCGGACGTGAGCTCCTACAATGAGCAGTTCTTC | CSAPDVSSYNEQFF | NA | TRBJ2-1 | few | TRBV20-1
TGTGCCAGCAGTCGCTGGGGCCGGGACTCCTATCTCCCCTACAATGAGCAGTTCTTC | CASSRWGRDSYLPYNEQFF | NA | TRBJ2-1 | few | TRBV27
TGCAGCGTTGAAAGGGGTCGCCAAGAGACCCAGTACTTC | CSVERGRQETQYF | NA | TRBJ2-5 | few | TRBV29-1
TGTGCCAGCAGTTCTACTACGTTACGGCGGGAGGGATACGAGCAGTACTTC | CASSSTTLRREGYEQYF | TRBD2 | TRBJ2-7 | NA | TRBV28
TGCAGCGTTGAATCCCCGACGGTATACAATGAGCAGTTCTTC | CSVESPTVYNEQFF | NA | TRBJ2-1 | few | TRBV29-1
TGTGCCAGCAGTTCCGGCGGGGGGGCACAAGAGACCCAGTACTTC | CASSSGGGAQETQYF | TRBD2 | TRBJ2-5 | few | TRBV28
TGCAGCGTTGGGGGCCGGGGCACAGATACGCAGTATTTT | CSVGGRGTDTQYF | NA | TRBJ2-3 | few | TRBV29-1
TGTGCCAGCAGCGTTTCCCAGCACACAGATACGCAGTATTTT | CASSVSQHTDTQYF | NA | TRBJ2-3 | few | TRBV9
TGTGCCAGCAGCTTGCCTAGCGCGGGGGATAATGAGCAGTTCTTC | CASSLPSAGDNEQFF | TRBD2 | TRBJ2-1 | few | TRBV5-6
TGTGCCAGCCGGTCCTTGGCGGGAGGGACCTACGAGCAGTACTTC | CASRSLAGGTYEQYF | TRBD2 | TRBJ2-7 | many | TRBV27
TGCAGCGTTGAAGCGAGACCAAATGAAAAACTGTTTTTT | CSVEARPNEKLFF | NA | TRBJ1-4 | few | TRBV29-1
TGTGCCAGCAGTGATTGGGGGACTAGCGGGGTCAATGAGCAGTTCTTC | CASSDWGTSGVNEQFF | TRBD2 | TRBJ2-1 | NA | TRBV2